The sequence of this TCR beta chain was determined in a study of somatic mutations in cytotoxic T cells in rheumatoid arthritis. Study context: After diagnosis, patient blood (about 27 ml EDTA) was drawn right away, before any treatment was given.

Clones were read by immunoSEQ multiplex PCR, and TCRdb kept only the in-frame ones, dropping some. This table holds 15,000 or so clones, around 82% found once. Findings and caveats of the study: Rheumatoid arthritis patients showed CD8+ clonality increasing with age, unlike healthy controls. CD8+ T-cell clonality did not differ significantly between rheumatoid arthritis patients and age-matched healthy controls. The study found that the largest CD8+ clone exceeded 20% of CD8+ cells in about an eighth of the 65 patients.

The V and J ends lost 4 bases and 5 bases respectively, with 9 bases between them. The CDR3 covers 12 residues. Germline CDR1 SEHNR, CDR2 FQNEAQ (reference sequence). A word on this clone: What it recognizes is unknown.

Sample: CD8+ T cells sorted from blood. The sequence was obtained from a woman aged 45-60 years with rheumatoid arthritis. This sequence joins TRBV7-9 and TRBJ2-7; no definite D call. CDR3 sequence reads: CASSSPVDEQYF. The DNA of the CDR3 is TGTGCCAGCAGCTCTCCCGTAGACGAGCAGTACTTC. The full variable domain, with the rest looked up from reference TRBV7-9 and TRBJ2-7, is DTGVSQNPRHKITKRGQNVTFRCDPISEHNRLYWYRQTLGQGPEFLTYFQNEAQLEKSRLLSDRFSAERPKGSFSTLEIQRTEQGDSAMYLCASSSPVDEQYFGPGTRLTVT.